The rows below give T cell receptor beta chains drawn from one sample of a study of blood T cell repertoires in COVID-19. TCRdb keeps only in-frame clones here, not all; method: immunoSEQ multiplex PCR. Of over 95,000 clones listed, roughly 80% are singletons. Sequenced material: peripheral blood. These receptor sequences come from a man in his forties or fifties with acute or convalescent COVID-19. Each CDR3 is given with its conserved first and last residue. A D gene is named only where the DNA matches it firmly. Clone size is shown for a subset of rows, as once, few, many or a class of expanded clone.

D gene,V gene,clone size,J gene,CDR3 protein,CDR3 DNA
.,TRBV30,.,TRBJ1-6,CAWSQSWGGNSPLHF,TGTGCCTGGAGCCAATCCTGGGGGGGCAATTCACCCCTCCACTTT
.,TRBV11-2,.,TRBJ2-1,CASSSTGTQGHNEQFF,TGTGCCAGCAGCTCTACCGGGACTCAAGGCCACAATGAGCAGTTCTTC
.,TRBV28,.,TRBJ2-1,CASTYGEGDNEQFF,TGTGCCAGCACCTACGGAGAGGGGGACAATGAGCAGTTCTTC
.,TRBV12-3/TRBV12-4,.,TRBJ1-2,CASSLSGVQRYTF,TGTGCCAGCAGCTTATCGGGAGTCCAGCGCTACACCTTC
.,TRBV29-1,.,TRBJ2-7,CSVDTESYEQYF,TGCAGCGTTGACACGGAGTCCTACGAGCAGTACTTC
.,TRBV28,.,TRBJ1-1,CASSFTGQMNTEAFF,TGTGCCAGCAGTTTCACCGGACAGATGAACACTGAAGCTTTCTTT
.,TRBV5-1,.,TRBJ2-1,CASSSPGGGEQFF,TGCGCCAGCAGCTCCCCCGGGGGTGGTGAGCAGTTCTTC
.,TRBV19,.,TRBJ1-5,CASSPLPGALSQGGSNQPQHF,TGTGCCAGTAGTCCCCTGCCTGGGGCCCTTAGCCAGGGAGGAAGCAATCAGCCCCAGCATTTT
.,TRBV19,.,TRBJ1-4,CASSPGQGPEKLFF,TGTGCCAGTAGTCCGGGGCAGGGGCCGGAAAAACTGTTTTTT
.,TRBV9,.,TRBJ1-1,CASSVTSAGGEAFF,TGTGCCAGCAGCGTAACCTCAGCGGGGGGCGAAGCTTTCTTT
TRBD1,TRBV20-1,.,TRBJ1-4,CSASPTGGEKLFF,TGCAGTGCTAGTCCTACAGGGGGTGAAAAACTGTTTTTT
.,TRBV7-7,.,TRBJ2-3,CASSRGRVTDTQYF,TGTGCCAGCAGCCGTGGGCGGGTCACAGATACGCAGTATTTT
.,TRBV5-1,.,TRBJ1-1,CASSFNPGTNTEAFF,TGCGCCAGCAGCTTTAATCCAGGAACGAACACTGAAGCTTTCTTT
TRBD2,TRBV30,.,TRBJ2-5,CAWSLKTSGGFEETQYF,TGTGCCTGGAGTCTTAAGACTAGCGGGGGGTTCGAGGAGACCCAGTACTTC
TRBD1,TRBV28,once,TRBJ1-6,CASSLSNRGNSPLHF,TGTGCCAGCAGTTTATCGAACAGGGGGAATTCACCCCTCCACTTT
.,TRBV5-6,.,TRBJ2-4,CASSLPGNIQYF,TGTGCCAGCAGCTTGCCGGGGAACATTCAGTACTTC
TRBD1,TRBV2,few,TRBJ1-6,CARKGQGDSPLHF,TGTGCCAGGAAAGGACAGGGGGATTCACCCCTCCACTTT
.,TRBV19,.,TRBJ1-5,CASSGQGHQPQHF,TGTGCCAGTAGTGGGCAGGGTCATCAGCCCCAGCATTTT
.,TRBV6-5,once,TRBJ1-4,CATRTIDPNEKLFF,TGTGCCACCCGAACTATCGACCCTAATGAAAAACTGTTTTTT